This is a list of T cell receptor beta chains from one sample in a study of blood T cells in healthy people across ages. One entry per CDR3 protein, called by TCRdb with MiXCR from the 5' RACE reads. The table includes 800,000 to 950,000 distinct CDR3 sequences, 40% to 60% detected once. The source material was blood. Receptors were obtained from a young man in good health. Both conserved end residues are part of each CDR3. The order of the fields is CDR3 length, J gene, clone size, D gene, V gene, CDR3 protein, CDR3 DNA. A D gene is named only where the DNA matches it firmly. The size entry is marked missing in some rows and otherwise reads once, few, many or a size class.

cdr3_length: 15; j_call: TRBJ2-7; clone_size: -; d_call: TRBD1; v_call: TRBV7-8; cdr3_aa: CASSITDRASYEQYF; cdr3_nt: TGTGCCAGCAGCATAACCGACAGGGCTTCCTACGAGCAGTACTTC
cdr3_length: 14; j_call: TRBJ2-7; clone_size: -; d_call: TRBD1; v_call: TRBV11-3; cdr3_aa: CASKRGQGDNEQYF; cdr3_nt: TGTGCCAGCAAAAGGGGACAGGGGGACAACGAGCAGTACTTC
cdr3_length: 11; j_call: TRBJ1-2; clone_size: -; d_call: -; v_call: TRBV21-1; cdr3_aa: CTTGRGYGYTF; cdr3_nt: TGTACCACGGGTCGGGGCTATGGCTACACCTTC
cdr3_length: 16; j_call: TRBJ2-7; clone_size: -; d_call: -; v_call: TRBV4-1; cdr3_aa: CASSQDKRGGYYEQYF; cdr3_nt: TGCGCCAGCAGCCAAGATAAAAGGGGTGGATACTACGAGCAGTACTTC
cdr3_length: 14; j_call: TRBJ2-1; clone_size: -; d_call: TRBD1; v_call: TRBV27; cdr3_aa: CASRRVRGPNEQFF; cdr3_nt: TGTGCCAGCCGCCGCGTCAGGGGGCCCAATGAGCAGTTCTTC
cdr3_length: 16; j_call: TRBJ1-5; clone_size: -; d_call: -; v_call: TRBV12-3/TRBV12-4; cdr3_aa: CASSPGMPFGNQPQHF; cdr3_nt: TGTGCCAGCAGTCCCGGTATGCCTTTCGGCAATCAGCCCCAGCATTTT
cdr3_length: 13; j_call: TRBJ2-1; clone_size: -; d_call: -; v_call: TRBV10-3; cdr3_aa: CAIKSARYNEQFF; cdr3_nt: TGTGCCATCAAGTCCGCCCGGTACAATGAGCAGTTCTTC
cdr3_length: 16; j_call: TRBJ2-3; clone_size: -; d_call: -; v_call: TRBV20-1; cdr3_aa: CSAREAGGVSTDTQYF; cdr3_nt: TGCAGTGCTAGAGAAGCGGGCGGGGTGTCCACAGATACGCAGTATTTT
cdr3_length: 16; j_call: TRBJ2-7; clone_size: -; d_call: -; v_call: TRBV28; cdr3_aa: CASSLGRWDPSYEQYF; cdr3_nt: TGTGCCAGCAGTTTGGGGAGGTGGGACCCATCCTACGAGCAGTACTTC
cdr3_length: 15; j_call: TRBJ2-7; clone_size: -; d_call: TRBD2; v_call: TRBV12-3/TRBV12-4; cdr3_aa: CASSLERGRAYEQYF; cdr3_nt: TGTGCCAGCAGTTTAGAGAGAGGGAGGGCCTACGAGCAGTACTTC
cdr3_length: 22; j_call: TRBJ2-3; clone_size: -; d_call: -; v_call: TRBV21-1; cdr3_aa: CASSTTRPGLAGIPPSTDTQYF; cdr3_nt: TGTGCCAGCAGCACGACGCGGCCGGGGTTAGCGGGTATCCCCCCTAGCACAGATACGCAGTATTTT
cdr3_length: 14; j_call: TRBJ2-1; clone_size: -; d_call: -; v_call: TRBV6-1; cdr3_aa: CAIKRLEAYNEQFF; cdr3_nt: TGTGCCATCAAACGACTAGAAGCCTACAATGAGCAGTTCTTC
cdr3_length: 15; j_call: TRBJ2-7; clone_size: -; d_call: TRBD1; v_call: TRBV12-3/TRBV12-4; cdr3_aa: CASSVRDRGLNEQYF; cdr3_nt: TGTGCCAGCAGTGTACGGGACAGGGGGCTCAACGAGCAGTACTTC
cdr3_length: 15; j_call: TRBJ2-7; clone_size: -; d_call: -; v_call: TRBV4-3; cdr3_aa: CASSQEPLAAYEQYF; cdr3_nt: TGCGCCAGCAGCCAAGAACCCCTCGCCGCCTACGAGCAGTACTTC
cdr3_length: 14; j_call: TRBJ2-5; clone_size: -; d_call: -; v_call: TRBV6-1; cdr3_aa: CASSEINNQETQYF; cdr3_nt: TGTGCCAGCAGTGAAATAAACAACCAAGAGACCCAGTACTTC
cdr3_length: 14; j_call: TRBJ2-1; clone_size: -; d_call: TRBD1; v_call: TRBV5-1; cdr3_aa: CASSRQGQGDEQFF; cdr3_nt: TGCGCCAGCAGCCGGCAGGGACAGGGTGATGAGCAGTTCTTC
cdr3_length: 14; j_call: TRBJ2-7; clone_size: -; d_call: TRBD2; v_call: TRBV12-3/TRBV12-4; cdr3_aa: CASSSGGDSYEQYF; cdr3_nt: TGTGCCAGCAGTAGCGGGGGGGATTCCTACGAGCAGTACTTC
cdr3_length: 15; j_call: TRBJ2-7; clone_size: -; d_call: -; v_call: TRBV4-1; cdr3_aa: CASSQEHRVYGEQYF; cdr3_nt: TGCGCCAGCAGCCAAGAGCACAGGGTATATGGCGAGCAGTACTTC
cdr3_length: 17; j_call: TRBJ2-1; clone_size: -; d_call: -; v_call: TRBV24-1; cdr3_aa: CATSDPSRGLQGDEQFF; cdr3_nt: TGTGCCACCAGTGACCCTTCTAGAGGGCTACAAGGCGATGAGCAGTTCTTC
cdr3_length: 13; j_call: TRBJ1-1; clone_size: few; d_call: -; v_call: TRBV20-1; cdr3_aa: CSAREGSRLEAFF; cdr3_nt: TGCAGTGCTAGAGAGGGATCTCGCCTTGAAGCTTTCTTT
cdr3_length: 13; j_call: TRBJ2-7; clone_size: -; d_call: TRBD1; v_call: TRBV20-1; cdr3_aa: CSAVRDRGYEQYF; cdr3_nt: TGCAGTGCGGTCCGGGACAGGGGTTACGAGCAGTACTTC
cdr3_length: 12; j_call: TRBJ2-7; clone_size: -; d_call: -; v_call: TRBV30; cdr3_aa: CAWSRGSYEQYF; cdr3_nt: TGTGCCTGGAGCAGGGGATCCTACGAGCAGTACTTC
cdr3_length: 14; j_call: TRBJ1-4; clone_size: few; d_call: -; v_call: TRBV5-1; cdr3_aa: CASSLDTFNEKLFF; cdr3_nt: TGCGCCAGCAGCCTGGACACCTTTAATGAAAAACTGTTTTTT
cdr3_length: 14; j_call: TRBJ1-2; clone_size: -; d_call: -; v_call: TRBV7-2; cdr3_aa: CASSLSNRAGGYTF; cdr3_nt: TGTGCCAGCAGCTTATCTAACAGGGCGGGAGGCTACACCTTC
cdr3_length: 15; j_call: TRBJ1-2; clone_size: -; d_call: TRBD1; v_call: TRBV4-2; cdr3_aa: CASSQGDRVSYGYTF; cdr3_nt: TGTGCCAGCAGCCAAGGGGACAGGGTTAGCTATGGCTACACCTTC
cdr3_length: 12; j_call: TRBJ1-5; clone_size: -; d_call: -; v_call: TRBV20-1; cdr3_aa: CSASGRLGAQHF; cdr3_nt: TGCAGTGCTAGCGGGCGTCTAGGGGCCCAGCATTTT
cdr3_length: 16; j_call: TRBJ1-2; clone_size: -; d_call: TRBD1; v_call: TRBV3-1; cdr3_aa: CASSQDEVTGANGYTF; cdr3_nt: TGTGCCAGCAGCCAAGACGAGGTGACAGGGGCGAATGGCTACACCTTC
cdr3_length: 14; j_call: TRBJ2-3; clone_size: -; d_call: TRBD2; v_call: TRBV6-5; cdr3_aa: CASSWGEGADTQYF; cdr3_nt: TGTGCCAGCAGTTGGGGGGAGGGAGCAGATACGCAGTATTTT
cdr3_length: 15; j_call: TRBJ2-1; clone_size: -; d_call: TRBD2; v_call: TRBV28; cdr3_aa: CASSREAGGRNEQFF; cdr3_nt: TGTGCCAGCAGTAGGGAAGCGGGGGGGAGGAATGAGCAGTTCTTC
cdr3_length: 14; j_call: TRBJ2-5; clone_size: -; d_call: -; v_call: TRBV11-2; cdr3_aa: CASSLVSAQETQYF; cdr3_nt: TGTGCCAGCAGCTTAGTGTCTGCCCAAGAGACCCAGTACTTC
cdr3_length: 16; j_call: TRBJ1-5; clone_size: few; d_call: -; v_call: TRBV2; cdr3_aa: CASSPLRDIRNQPQHF; cdr3_nt: TGTGCCAGCAGTCCCCTCCGGGACATCCGTAATCAGCCCCAGCATTTT
cdr3_length: 15; j_call: TRBJ2-3; clone_size: -; d_call: -; v_call: TRBV7-2; cdr3_aa: CASSKLKGGTDTQYF; cdr3_nt: TGTGCCAGCAGCAAATTGAAGGGGGGGACAGATACGCAGTATTTT
cdr3_length: 15; j_call: TRBJ2-7; clone_size: -; d_call: TRBD1; v_call: TRBV6-2/TRBV6-3; cdr3_aa: CASRGTGGSYNEQYF; cdr3_nt: TGTGCCAGCAGGGGGACAGGGGGCTCCTACAATGAGCAGTACTTC
cdr3_length: 15; j_call: TRBJ1-1; clone_size: -; d_call: -; v_call: TRBV4-1; cdr3_aa: CANSQEAAPATEAFF; cdr3_nt: TGCGCCAACAGCCAAGAAGCGGCCCCGGCGACTGAAGCTTTCTTT
cdr3_length: 15; j_call: TRBJ2-5; clone_size: -; d_call: -; v_call: TRBV7-2; cdr3_aa: CASSYQGPGQETQYF; cdr3_nt: TGTGCCAGCAGCTACCAGGGACCGGGGCAAGAGACCCAGTACTTC
cdr3_length: 12; j_call: TRBJ2-5; clone_size: few; d_call: -; v_call: TRBV7-3; cdr3_aa: CASSLGIWEQYF; cdr3_nt: TGTGCCAGCAGCTTAGGGATTTGGGAGCAGTACTTC
cdr3_length: 14; j_call: TRBJ2-3; clone_size: -; d_call: -; v_call: TRBV7-2; cdr3_aa: CASSLERWRDTQYF; cdr3_nt: TGTGCCAGCAGCTTAGAGAGGTGGAGGGATACGCAGTATTTT
cdr3_length: 14; j_call: TRBJ2-6; clone_size: -; d_call: TRBD2; v_call: TRBV7-9; cdr3_aa: CASSLTGEGAVLTF; cdr3_nt: TGTGCCAGCAGCTTAACGGGGGAGGGTGCCGTCCTGACTTTC